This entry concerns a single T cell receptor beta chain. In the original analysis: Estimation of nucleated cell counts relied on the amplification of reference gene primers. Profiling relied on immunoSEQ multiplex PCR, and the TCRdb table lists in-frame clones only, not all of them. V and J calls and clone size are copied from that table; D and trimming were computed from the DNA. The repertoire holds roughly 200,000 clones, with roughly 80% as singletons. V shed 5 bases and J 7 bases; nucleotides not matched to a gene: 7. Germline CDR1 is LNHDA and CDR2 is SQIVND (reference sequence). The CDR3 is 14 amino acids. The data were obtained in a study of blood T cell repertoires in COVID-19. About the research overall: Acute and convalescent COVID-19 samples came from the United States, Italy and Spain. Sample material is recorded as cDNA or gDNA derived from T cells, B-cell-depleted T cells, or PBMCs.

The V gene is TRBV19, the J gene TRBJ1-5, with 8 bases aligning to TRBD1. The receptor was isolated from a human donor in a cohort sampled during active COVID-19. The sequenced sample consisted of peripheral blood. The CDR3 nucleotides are TGTGCCAGTAGTGCGACAGGGGCTGGCCAGCCCCAGCATTTT. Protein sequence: CASSATGAGQPQHF.